Below, 20 T cell receptor beta chains from the same sample are listed, as sequenced in a study of control samples from healthy donors and cancer patients. The repertoire was sequenced with immunoSEQ multiplex PCR; TCRdb's copy has only in-frame clones and lacks some. The sample lists 100,000 to 150,000 clones; over 80% were seen once. The sequenced sample consisted of blood. Receptors originate from a woman between 50 and 59 years old in good health.

The V and J genes are TRBV10-1 and TRBJ2-7, with TRBD1 identical over 7 bases. Germline V gives CDR1 WNHNN, CDR2 SYGVQD (reference sequence). V shed 4 bases, J shed 3 bases, and the junction held 0 bases outside the gene matches. The CDR3 spans 12 residues. The CDR3 DNA reads TGCGCCAGCAGTGGACAGGGCTACGAGCAGTACTTC. It translates to CASSGQGYEQYF.

The chain uses TRBV5-1 and TRBJ1-4; TRBD1 aligns across 7 bases. The junction had 9 bases not matched to a gene; V was cut back by 2 bases and J by 8 bases. CDR1 is SGHRS, CDR2 YFSETQ, per germline. CDR3 length: 15 residues. CDR3 coding DNA: TGCGCCAGCAGCTTACAGACAGGGTCAAGGGAAAAACTGTTTTTT. It yields the protein CASSLQTGSREKLFF.

The rearrangement uses TRBV5-1 and TRBJ1-2, with D perhaps TRBD1 (5 bases). With 0 bases removed from V and 4 bases from J, the gap between germline ends came to 13 bases. The CDR3 has 15 residues. Looked up from germline, CDR1 is SGHRS and CDR2 is YFSETQ. The CDR3 sequence is CASSLGVGTGYGYTF. In DNA, the CDR3 is TGCGCCAGCAGCTTGGGTGTGGGGACGGGCTATGGCTACACCTTC.

The genes are TRBV6-5 and TRBJ1-1; D remains ambiguous. This CDR3 is built from 14 residues. The V end lost 2 bases, the J end lost 7 bases, and 14 bases lay between the germline ends. Germline-derived CDR1 and CDR2 are MNHEY and SVGAGI. In DNA form, the CDR3 reads TGTGCCAGCAGTTACACCCAGGTGAGGAATGAAGCTTTCTTT. It codes for CASSYTQVRNEAFF.

The V gene is TRBV10-1, the J gene TRBJ2-1, with D possibly being TRBD2 (6 bases). CDR1 and CDR2 from the germline V gene are WNHNN and SYGVQD (reference sequence). Trimming removed 8 bases from V and 7 bases from J, with 12 bases in between. CDR3 length: 12 amino acids. CDR3 DNA: TGCGCCAGCGGGTGGACTAAAAATGAGCAGTTCTTC. Amino acids: CASGWTKNEQFF.

The chain combines TRBV2 with TRBJ1-6; D may be TRBD1 (6 bases). The CDR3 covers 14 residues. In germline, CDR1 is SNHLY, CDR2 FYNNEI. V was pared by 3 bases and J by 4 bases, with 7 bases between. The CDR3 loop is CASSEDRYNSPLHF. CDR3 nucleotide sequence: TGTGCCAGCAGTGAGGACAGATATAATTCACCCCTCCACTTT.

V usage is TRBV19 and J usage is TRBJ1-5; D uncertain. This CDR3 contains 14 residues. The germline V and J ends were trimmed by 3 bases and 2 bases, with 8 bases remaining between them. CDR1 and CDR2 (germline): LNHDA, SQIVND (reference sequence). In nucleotides, the CDR3 is TGTGCCAGTAGTATCGTTGGCGGCAATCAGCCCCAGCATTTT. Translation gives CASSIVGGNQPQHF.

This clone was observed a single time. The junction departs from germline at one end; a sequencing error may be responsible. This chain joins TRBV28 and TRBJ2-7; 9 nucleotides agree with TRBD2. Germline CDR1 reads MDHEN; CDR2 reads SYDVKM. The CDR3 runs to 13 residues. CDR3 loop: CASTQQVGLAILF. CDR3 sequence (DNA): TGTGCCAGCACCCAACAGGTGGGACTAGCTATCCTTTTC.

With respect to this clone: Germline and junction disagree at one end, which may indicate a read error. Here the CDR3 reads CASSLDLDSPPLF. CDR3 nucleotides: TGTGCCAGCAGCTTGGACCTGGACAGTCCCCCGCTCTTC. This chain uses TRBV5-4 with TRBJ2-1; weak D call: TRBD1 (6 bases). The V gene's germline CDR1 is SGHNT and CDR2 YYREEE (reference sequence). The CDR3 runs 13 residues.

The chain's CDR3 is CASSEGGGPNYEQYF. Here the CDR3 DNA reads TGTGCCAGCAGTGAAGGGGGGGGCCCGAACTACGAGCAGTACTTC. The chain couples TRBV2 to TRBJ2-7, with D possibly being TRBD2 (7 bases). V shed 1 base and J shed 3 bases, with 13 bases lying between them. CDR3 length equals 15 residues. Germline loops: CDR1 SNHLY, CDR2 FYNNEI. Full variable domain (outside the CDR3, taken from reference TRBV2 and TRBJ2-7): EPEVTQTPSHQVTQMGQEVILRCVPISNHLYFYWYRQILGQKVEFLVSFYNNEISEKSEIFDDQFSVERPDGSNFTLKIRSTKLEDSAMYFCASSEGGGPNYEQYFGPGTRLTVT.

V gene TRBV6-5 combines with J gene TRBJ1-1; tentatively, D is TRBD1 (5 bases). This CDR3 region has 13 residues. The V gene's germline CDR1 is MNHEY and CDR2 SVGAGI. Trimming removed 6 bases at V and 1 base at J, with 9 bases between. Here the CDR3 reads CASRPQGNTEAFF. Written as DNA, the CDR3 is TGTGCCAGCAGACCCCAGGGGAACACTGAAGCTTTCTTT.

About this clone itself: Other DNA sequences within the sample encode an identical CDR3. The V call is TRBV4-1, the J call TRBJ2-3; TRBD2 matches at 11 bases. The J segment lost 3 bases and the V segment lost 6 bases, leaving 2 bases of the junction unmatched. The CDR3 loop spans 14 amino acids. Germline V gene data show CDR1 as MGHRA and CDR2 as YSYEKL. CDR3 nucleotides: TGCGCCAGCAGTAGACTAGCGGGGACAGATACGCAGTATTTT. The encoded protein is CASSRLAGTDTQYF.

The V and J genes are TRBV5-1 and TRBJ2-7; 7 bases are a match to TRBD1. The CDR3 sequence is 14 residues long. Unmatched junction bases numbered 9, after V lost 3 bases and J lost 6 bases. The germline gives CDR1 SGHRS, CDR2 YFSETQ. CDR3 amino acids: CASSSLETGIEQYF. CDR3 bases: TGCGCCAGCAGCTCCCTCGAGACAGGGATCGAGCAGTACTTC.

The V call is TRBV6-5, the J call TRBJ1-2; TRBD1 aligns across 8 bases. CDR1 is MNHEY and CDR2 is SVGAGI in the germline V gene. V dropped 6 bases and J dropped 4; count of bases not matched to a gene: 4. This CDR3 is 13 amino acids long. CDR3 sequence (DNA): TGTGCCAGCAGCTTCGACAGGGGCTATGGCTACACCTTC. This encodes CASSFDRGYGYTF.

V gene TRBV28 combines with J gene TRBJ1-3; D perhaps matches TRBD1 (5 bases). This CDR3 comprises 15 residues. Deletions cut 6 bases from V and 0 bases from J, with 12 bases between. Germline V CDR1 and CDR2: MDHEN, SYDVKM. The CDR3 loop reads CASRRDRVSGNTIYF. CDR3 in DNA: TGTGCCAGCAGGCGTGACAGAGTCTCTGGAAACACCATATATTTT.

The rearrangement joins TRBV5-4 to TRBJ1-1; D gene ambiguous. Germline lookup yields CDR1 SGHNT and CDR2 YYREEE (reference sequence). Deletions cut 4 bases from V and 0 bases from J, with 13 bases between. CDR3 length: 15 amino acids. The CDR3 region is CASSPAAPMNTEAFF. CDR3 sequence (DNA): TGTGCCAGCAGCCCGGCGGCCCCTATGAACACTGAAGCTTTCTTT.

V gene TRBV3-1 (or the pseudogene TRBV3-2) combines with J gene TRBJ1-2; 8 bases line up with TRBD1. This CDR3 comprises 15 residues. Per germline, CDR1 LGHDT and CDR2 YNNKEL (reference sequence). J lost 4 bases, V lost 1 base, and 5 bases had no gene match. This CDR3 is CASSQAVRGPYGYTF. The CDR3 DNA is TGTGCCAGCAGCCAAGCAGTCAGGGGGCCCTATGGCTACACCTTC.

The chain carries TRBV6-6 and TRBJ1-4; D remains unclear. This CDR3 has 14 residues. Germline-derived CDR1 and CDR2 are MNHNY and SVGAGI (reference sequence). The ends were cut back, 6 bases at V and 4 bases at J, with 12 bases in the middle. CDR3 bases: TGTGCCAGCAGAGCTGATTCGGTTAATGAAAAACTGTTTTTT. This gives the protein CASRADSVNEKLFF.

The sample holds one count of this clone. The DNA for the CDR3 is TGTGCCAGCAGCCGCGACAGGGGAGGCTACAATGAGCAGTTCTTC. Translating gives CASSRDRGGYNEQFF. V gene TRBV7-2 combines with J gene TRBJ2-1; 8 bases agree with TRBD1. The V segment lost 5 bases and the J segment 3 bases; nucleotides outside the gene matches: 6. The germline V gene has CDR1 SGHTA and CDR2 FQGNSA. The CDR3 has 15 residues.

The chain links TRBV11-2 to TRBJ2-1; tentative D call: TRBD2 (5 bases). V dropped 2 bases and J dropped 12 bases, with 14 bases sitting between them. This CDR3 has 13 amino acids. Germline V gene lookup returns CDR1 SGHAT and CDR2 FQNNGV. CDR3 protein: CASSLYAGLVQFF. The CDR3 DNA follows: TGTGCCAGCAGCTTATACGCGGGTCTCGTGCAGTTCTTC. The full variable domain, rest sourced from reference TRBV11-2 and TRBJ2-1, is EAGVAQSPRYKIIEKRQSVAFWCNPISGHATLYWYQQILGQGPKLLIQFQNNGVVDDSQLPKDRFSAERLKGVDSTLKIQPAKLEDSAVYLCASSLYAGLVQFFGPGTRLTVL.